This T cell receptor beta chain was captured by sequencing in a study of blood T cell repertoires in COVID-19. Study-level information: Italy, Spain and the United States were the sources of the convalescent and acute COVID-19 samples. Sources were T cells, B-cell-depleted T cells, or PBMCs; the material itself was cDNA or gDNA.

CDR1 and CDR2 (germline): LGHNA, YNFKEQ. The CDR3 extends over 13 amino acids. V shed 1 base and J shed 5 bases, with 8 bases lying between them. Authors' processing steps: Amplified reference gene primers provided the basis for estimating nucleated cell counts. TCRdb keeps only in-frame clones here, not all; method: immunoSEQ multiplex PCR. V, J and clone size are those of that table, while D and trimming were read from the DNA. The sample records about 120,000 clones, around 78% being singletons. Sequencing input: peripheral blood. The source of this sequence is a man aged 25 to 40 with acute or convalescent COVID-19. This chain uses TRBV4-2 with TRBJ1-1, with TRBD1 as a possible D gene (5 bases). As DNA, the CDR3 is TGTGCCAGCAGCCAAGGTGGGGCGACTGAAGCTTTCTTT. Its translation is CASSQGGATEAFF.